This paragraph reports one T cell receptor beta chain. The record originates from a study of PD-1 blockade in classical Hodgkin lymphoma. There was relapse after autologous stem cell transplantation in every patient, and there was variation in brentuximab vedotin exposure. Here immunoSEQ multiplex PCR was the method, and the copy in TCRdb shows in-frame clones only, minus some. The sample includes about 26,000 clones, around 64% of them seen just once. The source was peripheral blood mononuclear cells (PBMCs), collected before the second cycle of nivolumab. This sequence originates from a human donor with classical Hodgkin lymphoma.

CDR3 coding DNA: TGCGCCAGCAGCTTGGGTAGGACGACTGGCGAGACCCAGTACTTC. Encoded protein: CASSLGRTTGETQYF. This chain joins TRBV5-1 and TRBJ2-5; D call uncertain. Germline-derived CDR1 and CDR2 are SGHRS and YFSETQ. V lost 0 bases and J lost 5, with 14 bases in between. The CDR3 has 15 amino acids.